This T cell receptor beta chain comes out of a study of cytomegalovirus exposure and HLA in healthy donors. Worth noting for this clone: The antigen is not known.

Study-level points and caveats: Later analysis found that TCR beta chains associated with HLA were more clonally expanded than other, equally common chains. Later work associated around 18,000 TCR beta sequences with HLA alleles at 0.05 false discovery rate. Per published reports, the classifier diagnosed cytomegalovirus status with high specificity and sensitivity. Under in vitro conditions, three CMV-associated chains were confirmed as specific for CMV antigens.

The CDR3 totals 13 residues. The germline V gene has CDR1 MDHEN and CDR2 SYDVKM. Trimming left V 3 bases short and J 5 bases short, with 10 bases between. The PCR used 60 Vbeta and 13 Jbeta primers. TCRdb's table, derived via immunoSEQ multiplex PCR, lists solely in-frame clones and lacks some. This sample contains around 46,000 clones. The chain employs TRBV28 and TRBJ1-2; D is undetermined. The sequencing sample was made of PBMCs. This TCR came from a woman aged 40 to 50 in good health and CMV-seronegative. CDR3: CASSFSQNYGYTF. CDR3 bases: TGTGCCAGCAGTTTTTCACAGAATTATGGCTACACCTTC.